One sample yielded the 20 T cell receptor beta chains listed below, sequenced in a study of blood T cell repertoires in COVID-19. The assay was immunoSEQ multiplex PCR, and TCRdb's table has in-frame clones only and misses some. The data show about 60,000 clones, 80% to 90% seen once. What was sequenced was PBMCs or T cells enriched from blood (not recorded which). These receptors were obtained from a woman between 40 and 55 years old with acute COVID-19.

The chain has TRBV19 and TRBJ2-4; 7 nucleotides line up with TRBD1. The germline CDR1 and CDR2 sequences are LNHDA and SQIVND (reference sequence). The CDR3 spans 17 residues. Trimming cost V 5 bases and J 0 bases; bases outside gene matches: 10. CDR3 nucleotide sequence: TGTGCCAGTAGTCCAGAGACAGGGCGTCTAGCCAAAAACATTCAGTACTTC. Its protein is CASSPETGRLAKNIQYF.

CDR3 amino acids: CASSLGTGGTNEKLFF. The CDR3, as DNA: TGTGCCAGCAGTCTAGGGACAGGAGGGACTAATGAAAAACTGTTTTTT. This chain links TRBV27 with TRBJ1-4; TRBD1 aligns across 8 bases. The CDR3 extends over 16 amino acids. V trimming: 5 bases; J trimming: 2 bases; junction bases outside the gene matches: 7. Germline CDR1 and CDR2: MNHEY and SMNVEV (reference sequence).

This chain connects TRBV5-1 to TRBJ2-2; 8 nucleotides align to TRBD1. There are 16 residues in the CDR3. Germline V gene sequence: CDR1 SGHRS, CDR2 YFSETQ. The V and J ends lost 5 bases and 6 bases, in that order; junction bases with no gene match: 12. CDR3 bases: TGCGCCAGCAGAGGGACAGGAGCTGAGATCCCCGGGGAGCTGTTTTTT. It translates to CASRGTGAEIPGELFF. Combining the CDR3 with reference TRBV5-1 and TRBJ2-2 gives the whole variable domain KAGVTQTPRYLIKTRGQQVTLSCSPISGHRSVSWYQQTPGQGLQFLFEYFSETQRNKGNFPGRFSGRQFSNSRSEMNVSTLELGDSALYLCASRGTGAEIPGELFFGEGSRLTVL.

This clone occurred a few times. The chain carries TRBV28 and TRBJ1-2; TRBD1 aligns across 8 bases. Germline values: CDR1 MDHEN, CDR2 SYDVKM. V shed 3 bases, J shed 8 bases, and the junction held 5 bases outside the gene matches. The length of the CDR3 is 13 residues. The CDR3 nucleotides are TGTGCCAGCAGTTTGGCAGGGGGCTACGGCTACACCTTC. Amino acids: CASSLAGGYGYTF.

V and J are TRBV3-1 (or the pseudogene TRBV3-2) and TRBJ2-1; the match to TRBD1 covers 11 bases. Losses at the gene ends were 3 bases for V and 5 bases for J; bases not matched to a gene: 3. The CDR3 has 15 amino acids. In germline, CDR1 is LGHDT, CDR2 YNNKEL (reference sequence). The CDR3 sequence: CASSQDRGLHNEQFF. The CDR3 nucleotides read TGTGCCAGCAGCCAGGACAGGGGGCTACACAATGAGCAGTTCTTC.

The J gene is TRBJ2-7, the V gene TRBV5-1, with no clear D. V lost 0 bases to trimming and J lost 4 bases, with 14 bases between them. Germline values: CDR1 SGHRS, CDR2 YFSETQ. This CDR3 is 15 amino acids long. The chain's CDR3 is CASSLDHFSEYEQYF. Written as DNA, the CDR3 is TGCGCCAGCAGCTTGGACCACTTCTCTGAATACGAGCAGTACTTC.

The chain employs TRBV7-8 and TRBJ1-2; the match to TRBD1 covers 12 bases. In germline, CDR1 is SGHVS, CDR2 FQNEAQ. V lost 2 bases to trimming and J lost 8 bases; unmatched junction nucleotides: 6. The CDR3 covers 15 residues. Here the CDR3 reads CASSLLGQGAVGYTF. The CDR3 DNA reads as TGTGCCAGCAGCTTATTGGGACAGGGGGCGGTCGGCTACACCTTC.

The CDR3 DNA follows: TGTGCCAGCAGCCCCTCAGCGGGGTACAATGAGCAGTTCTTC. It specifies CASSPSAGYNEQFF. V usage is TRBV6-2 or TRBV6-3 and J usage is TRBJ2-1; 7 positions agree with TRBD2. The CDR3 runs to 14 residues. The V segment lost 6 bases and the J segment 4 bases; nucleotides outside the gene matches: 6. CDR1 MNHEY and CDR2 SVGEGT come from the germline V gene.

The rearrangement uses TRBV15 and TRBJ1-2, with a tentative D call TRBD1 (6 bases). Per germline, CDR1 LNHNV and CDR2 YYDKDF (reference sequence). The CDR3 loop spans 15 amino acids. With 4 bases removed from V and 2 bases from J, the gap between germline ends came to 14 bases. The CDR3 here is CATSTGQLRNYGYTF. CDR3 nucleotides: TGTGCCACCAGCACAGGACAGCTCCGCAACTATGGCTACACCTTC.

This clone was detected only a few times. This chain connects TRBV6-4 to TRBJ2-3; 11 bases line up with TRBD2. V gave up 3 bases and J gave up 1 base; unmatched junction bases: 0. The CDR3 contains 15 residues. CDR1 and CDR2 (germline): MRHNA, SNTAGT. In DNA, the CDR3 is TGTGCCAGCAGTGAGACTAGCGGGGGCACAGATACGCAGTATTTT. It encodes CASSETSGGTDTQYF.

This clone was counted a few times. J is TRBJ1-3 and V is TRBV29-1, with D hard to call. The CDR3 is made up of 15 amino acids. Germline CDR1 SQVTM, CDR2 ANQGSEA. V lost 7 bases, J lost 0 bases, and 16 bases lay in between. The CDR3 protein is CSASRVVRSGNTIYF. The CDR3 DNA sequence: TGCAGCGCCTCGAGGGTAGTCCGCTCTGGAAACACCATATATTTT.

This clone was found once. V usage is TRBV13 and J usage is TRBJ2-1; 9 bases match TRBD2. The germline V gene encodes CDR1 PRHDT and CDR2 FYEKMQ (reference sequence). The J segment lost 2 bases and the V segment lost 4 bases, leaving 6 bases of the junction unmatched. The CDR3 totals 16 residues. CDR3 DNA: TGTGCCAGCAGCTCCTATAGCGGGGGAACCTACAATGAGCAGTTCTTC. This codes for CASSSYSGGTYNEQFF.

The V gene is TRBV7-2, the J gene TRBJ2-4; the match to TRBD2 covers 8 bases. V lost 4 bases and J lost 6; bases outside the gene matches: 5. Germline CDR1 reads SGHTA; CDR2 reads FQGNSA. The CDR3 extends over 14 amino acids. The DNA for the CDR3 is TGTGCCAGCAGCTCTCGGGGGGGCGGAAACATTCAGTACTTC. It specifies CASSSRGGGNIQYF.

This clone was recorded a few times. The same CDR3 is also encoded by other DNA sequences in this sample. The CDR3 DNA sequence: TGTGCCAGCAGGACAGGGGGCTATGGCTACACCTTC. The encoded protein is CASRTGGYGYTF. The rearrangement links TRBV28 to TRBJ1-2; 9 bases fit TRBD1. Trimming at V came to 6 bases and at J to 4 bases, leaving 0 bases not matched to a gene. This CDR3 comprises 12 residues. The V gene's germline CDR1 is MDHEN and CDR2 SYDVKM.

The chain employs TRBV6-5 and TRBJ1-6, with D possibly being TRBD1 (6 bases). The CDR3 is 15 residues long. The germline gives CDR1 MNHEY, CDR2 SVGAGI. V lost 5 bases and J lost 10, with 18 bases in between. The CDR3, as DNA: TGTGCCAGCAGTCGGACCCGGGACATCTACTCACCCCTCCACTTT. Its protein product is CASSRTRDIYSPLHF.

This rearrangement joins TRBV11-3 to TRBJ2-5; 11 bases are shared with TRBD2. Germline assignment: CDR1 SGHNT and CDR2 YENEEA. The V segment lost 5 bases and the J segment 6 bases; nucleotides outside the gene matches: 8. The CDR3 has 15 amino acids. The CDR3, as DNA: TGTGCCAGCAGCGTTAGCGGGGGGGGCGTGAAGACCCAGTACTTC. This codes for CASSVSGGGVKTQYF.

This chain joins TRBV2 and TRBJ2-2, with TRBD1 as a possible D gene (5 bases). V dropped 5 bases and J dropped 5 bases, with 12 bases sitting between them. Germline V lookup: CDR1 SNHLY, CDR2 FYNNEI. This CDR3 spans 14 amino acids. As DNA, the CDR3 is TGTGCCAGCAGTAGAGAGGCAGGGACCGGGGAGCTGTTTTTT. It translates to CASSREAGTGELFF.

Only one count was recorded for this clone. The chain carries TRBV28 and TRBJ1-4, with TRBD1 as a possible D gene (6 bases). The ends were cut back, 3 bases at V and 0 bases at J, with 14 bases in the middle. The CDR3 spans 17 residues. Germline lookup yields CDR1 MDHEN and CDR2 SYDVKM. CDR3 amino acids: CASSFPTGDATNEKLFF. In DNA form, the CDR3 reads TGTGCCAGCAGTTTTCCGACAGGAGATGCAACTAATGAAAAACTGTTTTTT. The variable domain in full, completed from reference TRBV28 and TRBJ1-4, reads DVKVTQSSRYLVKRTGEKVFLECVQDMDHENMFWYRQDPGLGLRLIYFSYDVKMKEKGDIPEGYSVSREKKERFSLILESASTNQTSMYLCASSFPTGDATNEKLFFGSGTQLSVL.

In this sample, this clone turned up once. V and J are TRBV28 and TRBJ1-5; D gene uncertain. Germline V gene sequence: CDR1 MDHEN, CDR2 SYDVKM. Trimming stripped 2 bases from V and 6 bases from J, with 14 bases between. The CDR3 loop spans 15 amino acids. The CDR3, as DNA: TGTGCCAGCAGTTTACAGGACGGGAGGACTCAGCCCCAGCATTTT. It specifies CASSLQDGRTQPQHF.

The V and J genes are TRBV6-6 and TRBJ1-2, with D tentatively TRBD1 (6 bases). The CDR3 is 15 residues long. Trimming removed 2 bases from V and 6 bases from J, with 16 bases in between. Looked up from germline, CDR1 is MNHNY and CDR2 is SVGAGI (reference sequence). CDR3: CASSYAQGSSDGYTF. In nucleotides, the CDR3 is TGTGCCAGCAGTTACGCCCAGGGGAGTTCGGATGGCTACACCTTC.